This T cell receptor (beta chain) was obtained from a study of cytotoxic CD8 clonotypes in ibrutinib-treated CLL. Using immunoSEQ multiplex PCR, the repertoire was profiled, and TCRdb retains in-frame clones only, with some absent. In the table there are roughly 220,000 clones, roughly three quarters of which are singletons. V trimming: 6 bases; J trimming: 8 bases; junction bases outside the gene matches: 10. The CDR3 covers 15 residues. CDR1 SNHLY and CDR2 FYNNEI come from the germline V gene. This chain connects TRBV2 to TRBJ1-6; 7 bases are a match to TRBD1. The clonotype originates from a human donor with chronic lymphocytic leukemia. Sequences were derived from PBMCs, sampled after 12 months of ibrutinib treatment. CDR3 nucleotides: TGTGCCAGCAGACGGCGACAGGGTGGGGATTCACCCCTCCACTTT. This gives the protein CASRRRQGGDSPLHF.